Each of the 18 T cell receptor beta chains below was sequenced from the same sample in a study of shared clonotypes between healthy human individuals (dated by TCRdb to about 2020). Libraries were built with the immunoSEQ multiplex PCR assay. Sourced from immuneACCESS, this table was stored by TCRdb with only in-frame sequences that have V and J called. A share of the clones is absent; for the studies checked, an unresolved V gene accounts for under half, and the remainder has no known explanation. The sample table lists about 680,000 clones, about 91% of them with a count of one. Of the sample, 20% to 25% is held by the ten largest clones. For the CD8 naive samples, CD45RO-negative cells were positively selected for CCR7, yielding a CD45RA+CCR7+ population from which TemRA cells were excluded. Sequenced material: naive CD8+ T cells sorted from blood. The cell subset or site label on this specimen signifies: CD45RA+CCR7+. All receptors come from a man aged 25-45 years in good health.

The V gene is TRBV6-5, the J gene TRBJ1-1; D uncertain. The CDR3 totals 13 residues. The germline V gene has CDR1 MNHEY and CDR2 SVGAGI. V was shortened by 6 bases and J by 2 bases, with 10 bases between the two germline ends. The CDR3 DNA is TGTGCCAGCAGGTACCAGAGAAACACTGAAGCTTTCTTT. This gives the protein CASRYQRNTEAFF.

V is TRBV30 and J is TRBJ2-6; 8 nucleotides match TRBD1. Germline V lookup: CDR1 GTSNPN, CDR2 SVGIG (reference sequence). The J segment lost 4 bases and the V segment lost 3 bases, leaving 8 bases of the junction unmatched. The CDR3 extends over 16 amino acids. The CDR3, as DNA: TGTGCCTGGAGCCAGAGGACAGGGTTCGGGGCCAACGTCCTGACTTTC. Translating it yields CAWSQRTGFGANVLTF.

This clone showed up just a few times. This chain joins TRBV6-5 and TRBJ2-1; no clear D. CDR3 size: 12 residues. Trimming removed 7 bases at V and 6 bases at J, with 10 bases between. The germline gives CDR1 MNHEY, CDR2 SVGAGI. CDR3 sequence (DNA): TGTGCCAGCACCTCAGCCGCCAATGAGCAGTTCTTC. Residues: CASTSAANEQFF.

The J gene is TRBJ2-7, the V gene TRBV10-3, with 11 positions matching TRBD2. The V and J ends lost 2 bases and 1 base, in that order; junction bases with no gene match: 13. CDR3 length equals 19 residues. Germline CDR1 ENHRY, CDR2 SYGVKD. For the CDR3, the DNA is TGTGCCATCAGTGAGCCACTAGCGGGAGTGGCCCTTTCTTCCTACGAGCAGTACTTC. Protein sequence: CAISEPLAGVALSSYEQYF.

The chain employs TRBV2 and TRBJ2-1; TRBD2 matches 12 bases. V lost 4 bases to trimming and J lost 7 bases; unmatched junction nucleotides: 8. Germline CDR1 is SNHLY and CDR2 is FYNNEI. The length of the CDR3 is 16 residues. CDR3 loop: CASSALTSGSGNEQFF. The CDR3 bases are TGTGCCAGCAGTGCTCTGACTAGCGGGAGCGGAAATGAGCAGTTCTTC. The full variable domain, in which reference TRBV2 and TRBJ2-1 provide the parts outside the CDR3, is EPEVTQTPSHQVTQMGQEVILRCVPISNHLYFYWYRQILGQKVEFLVSFYNNEISEKSEIFDDQFSVERPDGSNFTLKIRSTKLEDSAMYFCASSALTSGSGNEQFFGPGTRLTVL.

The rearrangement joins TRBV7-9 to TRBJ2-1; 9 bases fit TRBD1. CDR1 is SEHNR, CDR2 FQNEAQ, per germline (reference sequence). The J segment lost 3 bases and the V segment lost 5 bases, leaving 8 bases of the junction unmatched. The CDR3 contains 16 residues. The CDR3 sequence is CASSGEQGANYNEQFF. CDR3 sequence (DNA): TGTGCCAGCAGCGGAGAACAGGGGGCAAACTACAATGAGCAGTTCTTC.

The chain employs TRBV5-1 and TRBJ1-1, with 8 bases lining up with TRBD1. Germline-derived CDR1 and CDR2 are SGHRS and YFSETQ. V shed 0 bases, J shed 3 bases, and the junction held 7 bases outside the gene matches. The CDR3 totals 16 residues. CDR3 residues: CASSLALRQGYTEAFF. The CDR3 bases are TGCGCCAGCAGCTTGGCTTTGAGACAGGGGTACACTGAAGCTTTCTTT.

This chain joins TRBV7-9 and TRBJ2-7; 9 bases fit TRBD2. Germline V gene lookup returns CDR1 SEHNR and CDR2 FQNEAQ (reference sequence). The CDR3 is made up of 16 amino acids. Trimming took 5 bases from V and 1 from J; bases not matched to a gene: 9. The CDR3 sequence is CASSRLAGDRSYEQYF. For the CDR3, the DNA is TGTGCCAGCAGCCGGTTAGCGGGAGATAGATCCTACGAGCAGTACTTC.

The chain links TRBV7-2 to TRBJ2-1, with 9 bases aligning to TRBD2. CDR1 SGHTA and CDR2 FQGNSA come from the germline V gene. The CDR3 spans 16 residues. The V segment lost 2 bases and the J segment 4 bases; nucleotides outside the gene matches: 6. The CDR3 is CASSLSAGGLYNEQFF. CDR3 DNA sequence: TGTGCCAGCAGCTTATCGGCGGGAGGGTTGTACAATGAGCAGTTCTTC.

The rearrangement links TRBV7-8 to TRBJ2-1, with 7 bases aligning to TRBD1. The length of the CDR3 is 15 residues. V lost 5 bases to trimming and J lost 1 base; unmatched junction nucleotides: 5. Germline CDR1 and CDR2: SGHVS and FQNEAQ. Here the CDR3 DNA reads TGTGCCAGCAGCCCCTGGGACAGTTCCTACAATGAGCAGTTCTTC. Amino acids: CASSPWDSSYNEQFF.

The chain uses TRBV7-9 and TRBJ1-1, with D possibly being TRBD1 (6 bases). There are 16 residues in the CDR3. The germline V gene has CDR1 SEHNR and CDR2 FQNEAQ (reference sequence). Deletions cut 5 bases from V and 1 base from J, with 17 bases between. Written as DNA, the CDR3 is TGTGCCAGCAGCCAGACGGGGGGCCCCCAGAACACTGAAGCTTTCTTT. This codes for CASSQTGGPQNTEAFF.

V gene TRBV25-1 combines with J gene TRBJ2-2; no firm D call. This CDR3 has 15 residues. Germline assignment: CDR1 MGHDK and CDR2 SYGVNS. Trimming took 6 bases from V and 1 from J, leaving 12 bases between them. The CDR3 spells CASRPQWVNTGELFF. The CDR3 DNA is TGTGCCAGCAGGCCTCAGTGGGTGAACACCGGGGAGCTGTTTTTT.

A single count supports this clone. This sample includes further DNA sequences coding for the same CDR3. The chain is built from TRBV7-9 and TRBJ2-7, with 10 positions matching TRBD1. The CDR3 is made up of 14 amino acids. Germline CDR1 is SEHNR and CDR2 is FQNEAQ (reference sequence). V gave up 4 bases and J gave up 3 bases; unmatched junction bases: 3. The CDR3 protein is CASSSRTGGYEQYF. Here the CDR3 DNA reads TGTGCCAGCAGCTCCAGGACAGGGGGCTACGAGCAGTACTTC.

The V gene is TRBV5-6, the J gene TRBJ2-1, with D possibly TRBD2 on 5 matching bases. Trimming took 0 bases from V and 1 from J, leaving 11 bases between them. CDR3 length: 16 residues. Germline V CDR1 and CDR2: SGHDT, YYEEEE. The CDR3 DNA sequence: TGTGCCAGCAGCTTGGCGTGGGAGTCTTCCTACAATGAGCAGTTCTTC. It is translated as CASSLAWESSYNEQFF.

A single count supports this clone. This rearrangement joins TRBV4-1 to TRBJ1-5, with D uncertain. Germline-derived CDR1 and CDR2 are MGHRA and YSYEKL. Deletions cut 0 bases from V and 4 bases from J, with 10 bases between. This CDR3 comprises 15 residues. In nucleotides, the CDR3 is TGCGCCAGCAGCCAAGATCAGTGGGGAAATCAGCCCCAGCATTTT. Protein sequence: CASSQDQWGNQPQHF.

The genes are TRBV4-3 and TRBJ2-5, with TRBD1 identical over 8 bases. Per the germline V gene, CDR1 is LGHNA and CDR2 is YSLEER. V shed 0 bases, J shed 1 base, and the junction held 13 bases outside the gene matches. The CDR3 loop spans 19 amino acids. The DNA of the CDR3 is TGCGCCAGCAGCCAAGAAGGGGTCCACAGGGGGACAACCCAAGAGACCCAGTACTTC. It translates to CASSQEGVHRGTTQETQYF.

The CDR3 region is CAWSAPASGRLDEQYF. DNA of the CDR3: TGTGCCTGGAGTGCACCGGCTAGCGGGAGATTAGACGAGCAGTACTTC. The V call is TRBV30, the J call TRBJ2-7, with TRBD2 identical over 10 bases. The trim removed 1 base at V and 5 bases at J, leaving 11 bases unmatched. The CDR3 is 16 residues long. Germline V gene lookup returns CDR1 GTSNPN and CDR2 SVGIG (reference sequence).

The CDR3 spells CASSSSSEETQYF. The CDR3 coding sequence is TGTGCCAGCAGCTCCTCTAGCGAAGAGACCCAGTACTTC. V and J are TRBV5-6 and TRBJ2-5; maybe TRBD2 (6 bases). V was trimmed by 3 bases and J by 3 bases, leaving 9 bases between them. The CDR3 is 13 residues long. Germline V gene data show CDR1 as SGHDT and CDR2 as YYEEEE. Combining the CDR3 with reference TRBV5-6 and TRBJ2-5 gives the whole variable domain DAGVTQSPTHLIKTRGQQVTLRCSPKSGHDTVSWYQQALGQGPQFIFQYYEEEERQRGNFPDRFSGHQFPNYSSELNVNALLLGDSALYLCASSSSSEETQYFGPGTRLLVL.